The sequence of this T cell receptor beta chain was determined in a study of persistence of HIV-infected CD4 T cells. Study overall: Donors were ART-treated; their CMV- and Gag-responding CD4+ T cells were isolated.

On this clone itself: Its target is not known.

The libraries were made with immunoSEQ version 4 in survey mode. The protocol was immunoSEQ multiplex PCR, while the TCRdb copy is restricted to in-frame clones and leaves out a portion. The sample holds just under 65,000 clones, roughly 75% seen once. Germline V CDR1 and CDR2: MNHNY, SVGAGI (reference sequence). The CDR3 is 17 amino acids. The ends were cut back, 5 bases at V and 0 bases at J, with 17 bases in the middle. Overlapping HIV-1 Gag 15-mer peptides at approximately 1 ug per peptide per mL were used. Sorted nonresponding memory CD4+ T cells were CD40L-negative, CD69-negative, CD45RO-high. Donors had undetectable plasma HIV-1 RNA, under 50 copies/mL, for 4+ years.

This chain links TRBV6-6 with TRBJ2-4, with D perhaps matching TRBD1 (5 bases). The specimen was CD4+ T cells sorted from PBMCs after roughly 18-hour stimulation, collected from a patient who received antiretroviral therapy. This sequence was found in an adult man with HIV who was CMV-seropositive. CDR3 coding DNA: TGTGCCAGCAGTCCTTCCCCAGGGATAGAAGCCAAAAACATTCAGTACTTC. It is translated as CASSPSPGIEAKNIQYF.